What follows is one TCR beta chain and its context. This entry comes from a study of blood T cells in healthy people across ages. At the level of the study: Template switching caught about one barcoded beta molecule for each two T cells.

With a J-beta primer mix and a sample-barcoded 5' primer, a second PCR ran roughly 6 to 11 cycles. MiXCR, applied by TCRdb to the 5' RACE reads, yields one record per CDR3 protein. The data show 650,000 to 800,000 distinct CDR3 sequences, around 42% seen once. The sample was blood. This clonotype was obtained from a man in his 60s in good health.

The CDR3 reads CASSLIPGHPNEQFF. CDR3 bases: TGTGCCAGCAGTTTAATTCCGGGACACCCCAATGAGCAGTTCTTC. The chain employs TRBV27 and TRBJ2-1; maybe TRBD1 (6 bases). This CDR3 has 15 residues. V was pared by 2 bases and J by 6 bases, with 14 bases between. Germline CDR1 MNHEY, CDR2 SMNVEV (reference sequence).